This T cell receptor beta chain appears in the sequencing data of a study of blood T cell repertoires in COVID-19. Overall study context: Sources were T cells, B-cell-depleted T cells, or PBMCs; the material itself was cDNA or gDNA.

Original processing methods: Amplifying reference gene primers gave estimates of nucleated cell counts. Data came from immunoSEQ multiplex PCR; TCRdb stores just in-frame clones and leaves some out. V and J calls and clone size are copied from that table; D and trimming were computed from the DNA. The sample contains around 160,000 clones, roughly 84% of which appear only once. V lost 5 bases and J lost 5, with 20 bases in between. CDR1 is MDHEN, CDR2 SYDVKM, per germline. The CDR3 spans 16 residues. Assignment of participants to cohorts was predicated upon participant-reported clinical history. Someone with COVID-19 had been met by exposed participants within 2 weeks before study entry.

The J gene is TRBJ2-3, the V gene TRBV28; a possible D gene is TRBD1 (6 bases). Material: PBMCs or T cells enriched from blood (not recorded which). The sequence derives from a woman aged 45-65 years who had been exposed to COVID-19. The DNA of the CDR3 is TGTGCCAGCAGTGAGGACAGCCCCATATGGAAAGATACGCAGTATTTT. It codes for CASSEDSPIWKDTQYF.